This T cell receptor beta chain comes out of a study of beta chain features in type 1 diabetes. About the study: Researchers looked at 107,917,701 sorted cells across all samples.

Study results and limitations: In all four CD4+ subsets, TCRB CDR3 length was significantly, moderately reduced in type 1 diabetes. In comparison with healthy donors, patients had naive, central memory and Treg TCRB repertoires that appeared more similar. Over-representation of high TCR-expressing cells was a possible consequence of cDNA sequencing. Short templates might get an advantage during PCR, and this would be equal in patients and controls.

Reverse transcribing all isolated RNA meant expressed TCRB transcripts were sequenced. Sequenced by immunoSEQ multiplex PCR; TCRdb stores in-frame clones only, minus some. The sample records about 340,000 clones, approximately 9.9% being singletons. Trimming took 0 bases from V and 1 from J; bases not matched to a gene: 6. The V gene's germline CDR1 is SGDLS and CDR2 YYNGEE. CDR3 length: 16 residues. Remarks on this clone: What it binds is unknown.

Sequencing used central memory CD4+ T cells from blood. This TCR was recovered from a man aged 25 to 40 with type 1 diabetes. J is TRBJ1-1 and V is TRBV9; TRBD1 agrees at 7 bases. In nucleotides, the CDR3 is TGTGCCAGCAGCGTAGAATGGGCAGGGGGGAACACTGAAGCTTTCTTT. Amino acids: CASSVEWAGGNTEAFF. Full variable domain (remainder filled in from reference TRBV9 and TRBJ1-1): DSGVTQTPKHLITATGQRVTLRCSPRSGDLSVYWYQQSLDQGLQFLIQYYNGEERAKGNILERFSAQQFPDLHSELNLSSLELGDSALYFCASSVEWAGGNTEAFFGQGTRLTVV.